Listed below are T cell receptor beta chains from one sample, sequenced in a study of CD8+ T cells in alopecia areata. The assay was immunoSEQ multiplex PCR, and TCRdb's table has in-frame clones only and misses some. The sample has some 110,000 clones, approximately 54% seen once; the top ten hold more than 9%. The sample in question was CD8+ T cells sorted from blood, obtained at week 24, from a patient treated with tofacitinib. The origin of the receptors is a human donor with alopecia areata. Both conserved end residues are part of each CDR3. Each record gives: clone size, J gene, D gene, V gene, CDR3 DNA, CDR3 protein. A D gene is named only where the DNA matches it firmly. Not all rows give a size; the values are once, few, many and, for expanded clones, a class.

-,TRBJ2-5,-,TRBV6-5,TGTGCCAGCAGTTACTTGGGTCTTTCGACAGAGACCCAGTACTTC,CASSYLGLSTETQYF
-,TRBJ1-1,-,TRBV7-3,TGTGCCAGCAGCTTTACGGTCGACACCCCCTCACTCGGGAACACTGAAGCTTTCTTT,CASSFTVDTPSLGNTEAFF
-,TRBJ2-1,TRBD2,TRBV27,TGTGCCAGCAGGGGACTAGCGGGACTTTACAATGAGCAGTTCTTC,CASRGLAGLYNEQFF
once,TRBJ2-7,-,TRBV4-1,TGCGCCAGCAGCCAAGTAGAGGCAATGGGGGTCTACGAGCAGTACTTC,CASSQVEAMGVYEQYF
-,TRBJ1-2,TRBD1,TRBV11-2,TGTGCCAGCAGCCCTCGGGGACAGGCGGGGAACTATGGCTACACCTTC,CASSPRGQAGNYGYTF
-,TRBJ1-5,-,TRBV9,TGTGCCAGCAGCGTAGATGGGAGGAATCAGCCCCAGCATTTT,CASSVDGRNQPQHF
few,TRBJ2-7,TRBD2,TRBV29-1,TGCAGCGCCCAGACTAGCGGGGTTTACTACGAGCAGTACTTC,CSAQTSGVYYEQYF
-,TRBJ1-1,-,TRBV5-4,TGTGCCAGCAGCTTGGTACACTTTGCTGAAGCTTTCTTT,CASSLVHFAEAFF
-,TRBJ2-7,TRBD1,TRBV27,TGTGCCAGCAGTTGGGGGACAGGACCCTACGAGCAGTACTTC,CASSWGTGPYEQYF
-,TRBJ2-2,TRBD2,TRBV27,TGTGCCAGCAGTTGGGTGGGACTAGCGGGGGCCCCAAGCGGGGAGCTGTTTTTT,CASSWVGLAGAPSGELFF
-,TRBJ2-5,-,TRBV13,TGTGCCAGCAGCCTACGAACCGCCATAGAGACCCAGTACTTC,CASSLRTAIETQYF
-,TRBJ1-4,-,TRBV4-3,TGCGCCAGCAGCCAGAATAAGCTCATAGAAAAACTGTTTTTT,CASSQNKLIEKLFF
-,TRBJ1-5,-,TRBV5-6,TGTGCCAGCAGCTTGGCTGGGGGAGGGTATAGCAATCAGCCCCAGCATTTT,CASSLAGGGYSNQPQHF
-,TRBJ2-1,-,TRBV4-1,TGCGCCAGCAGCCAGGAGGGGAGTCAGTTCTTC,CASSQEGSQFF
many,TRBJ1-1,-,TRBV5-5,TGTGCCAGCAGCCCCCCCGCGGGATCTGAAGCTTTCTTT,CASSPPAGSEAFF
-,TRBJ2-7,-,TRBV11-2,TGTGCCAGCAGCTTAATGGCAGGCTACGAGCAGTACTTC,CASSLMAGYEQYF
-,TRBJ2-7,-,TRBV5-1,TGCGCCAGCAGGGACACGTCCTACGAGCAGTACTTC,CASRDTSYEQYF
-,TRBJ2-7,-,TRBV9,TGTGCCAGCAGCGTAGCTCCGGACTTCTCCGAGCAGTACTTC,CASSVAPDFSEQYF
-,TRBJ2-7,TRBD1,TRBV5-6,TGTGCCAGCGCGACAGGGATAGACTACGAGCAGTACTTC,CASATGIDYEQYF
-,TRBJ2-3,TRBD2,TRBV27,TGTGCCAGCAGTACCCGAGCGGGGGCCTCCGGAGATACGCAGTATTTT,CASSTRAGASGDTQYF
few,TRBJ2-7,TRBD2,TRBV9,TGTGCCAGCAGCCCAGGGACTAGCGGGGGGTACCTTGGCGAGCAGTACTTC,CASSPGTSGGYLGEQYF
-,TRBJ1-1,-,TRBV5-1,TGCGCCAGCAGCTTGTACGCCGTGAACACTGAAGCTTTCTTT,CASSLYAVNTEAFF
-,TRBJ2-5,-,TRBV27,TGTGCCAGCAGTCTACTTGCCTCGTTAGGAGAGACCCAGTACTTC,CASSLLASLGETQYF
-,TRBJ1-1,-,TRBV30,TGTGCCTGGAGTGTTGGGGGTAACACTGAAGCTTTCTTT,CAWSVGGNTEAFF
few,TRBJ2-1,TRBD1,TRBV6-1,TGTGCCAGCAGTGAAGCGACAGGGGGCTACAATGAGCAGTTCTTC,CASSEATGGYNEQFF
-,TRBJ1-5,-,TRBV27,TGTGCCAGCAGTGCCGACAGGTCCAATCAGCCCCAGCATTTT,CASSADRSNQPQHF
few,TRBJ2-5,-,TRBV7-9,TGTGCCAGCAGCCCCCCCCGACCTGCTGATCAAGAGACCCAGTACTTC,CASSPPRPADQETQYF
-,TRBJ1-1,-,TRBV7-9,TGTGCCAGCAGCTCGGGGGAAGAAGCTTTCTTT,CASSSGEEAFF
-,TRBJ1-5,TRBD1,TRBV19,TGTGCCAGTAGTGTCCGGGACAGGGGTCAGCCCCAGCATTTT,CASSVRDRGQPQHF
-,TRBJ2-1,-,TRBV30,TGTGCCTGGAGTGTAGGTCCAGACAATGAGCAGTTCTTC,CAWSVGPDNEQFF
-,TRBJ2-3,TRBD2,TRBV4-1,TGCGCCAGCAGCCCCTTTGGTAGCGGGGGGACCACCCGTGCCACAGATACGCAGTATTTT,CASSPFGSGGTTRATDTQYF
-,TRBJ1-5,-,TRBV4-3,TGCGCCAGCAGCCAAGTTTTCGACGGCAATCAGCCCCAGCATTTT,CASSQVFDGNQPQHF
few,TRBJ2-6,-,TRBV7-6,TGTGCCAGCAGCCACCTGTATCCTGGGGCCAACGTCCTGACTTTC,CASSHLYPGANVLTF
once,TRBJ2-1,-,TRBV4-1,TGCGCCAGCAGCCAACTCCGGGACATAGACAATGAGCAGTTCTTC,CASSQLRDIDNEQFF
-,TRBJ2-5,TRBD1,TRBV10-3,TGTGCCATCAGTGCCAGAGAACAGGGGACAGAGACCCAGTACTTC,CAISAREQGTETQYF
-,TRBJ1-3,-,TRBV29-1,TGCAGCGTTGTGCCAGGGCCAGGAAACACCATATATTTT,CSVVPGPGNTIYF
-,TRBJ1-2,-,TRBV5-6,TGTGCCAGCAGCCCTATTCCACAGGCCTATGGCTACACCTTC,CASSPIPQAYGYTF
-,TRBJ2-2,TRBD2,TRBV6-5,TGTGCCAGCAGTTGGGTTAGCGGGGAGGGTACCGGGGAGCTGTTTTTT,CASSWVSGEGTGELFF
-,TRBJ2-3,TRBD2,TRBV2,TGTGCCAATCGGGACTATCAAGATACGCAGTATTTT,CANRDYQDTQYF
few,TRBJ1-1,-,TRBV7-9,TGTGCCAGCAGCTTTGGGGGGAACACTGAAGCTTTCTTT,CASSFGGNTEAFF
-,TRBJ2-5,-,TRBV11-2,TGTGCCAGCAGCTTAGGTCAGGGCAGTCTGGAGACCCAGTACTTC,CASSLGQGSLETQYF
-,TRBJ2-1,TRBD2,TRBV29-1,TGCAGCGTGCTAGCGGGGGGAGAAGAGCAGTTCTTC,CSVLAGGEEQFF
-,TRBJ2-5,TRBD2,TRBV29-1,TGCAGCGTTGAAGATCCGGGGGGGCAGGAGACCCAGTACTTC,CSVEDPGGQETQYF
-,TRBJ1-5,-,TRBV5-6,TGTGCCAGCAGCCCAGGGGCGATACAGCCCCAGCATTTT,CASSPGAIQPQHF
-,TRBJ1-5,-,TRBV4-3,TGCGCCAGCAGCTGGGACGGTAGCAATCAGCCCCAGCATTTT,CASSWDGSNQPQHF
few,TRBJ2-7,-,TRBV14,TGTGCCAGCAGCCTTACAGTAACCTACGAGCAGTACTTC,CASSLTVTYEQYF
-,TRBJ1-1,-,TRBV27,TGTGCCAGCAGTTTACAGGTTGGTTTCACTGAAGCTTTCTTT,CASSLQVGFTEAFF
few,TRBJ1-2,-,TRBV6-5,TGTGCCAGCAGTTACAACCGGCTCTATGGCTACACCTTC,CASSYNRLYGYTF
-,TRBJ1-4,-,TRBV29-1,TGCAGCGTGTTTGGGTCCCATGAAAAACTGTTTTTT,CSVFGSHEKLFF
few,TRBJ2-5,TRBD2,TRBV6-5,TGTGCCAGCAGTTCACTAGCGGGGGGACACCAAGAGACCCAGTACTTC,CASSSLAGGHQETQYF
few,TRBJ2-7,TRBD1,TRBV27,TGTGCCAGCAGCTGGACAGGGGCCTCCTACGAGCAGTACTTC,CASSWTGASYEQYF
-,TRBJ2-2,-,TRBV5-1,TGCGCCAGCAGCCTGAACGGGGCCGGGGAGCTGTTTTTT,CASSLNGAGELFF
many,TRBJ2-7,-,TRBV7-6,TGTGCCAGCAGCCCCATCGCTGACAGCCCCTACGAGCAGTACTTC,CASSPIADSPYEQYF
-,TRBJ2-3,TRBD2,TRBV6-5,TGTGCCAGCAGTTACGAAGCGGGGGCTAGCACAGATACGCAGTATTTT,CASSYEAGASTDTQYF
-,TRBJ1-2,-,TRBV4-2,TGTGCCAGCAGCCAAGAAAGGGGGTATCGCTACACCTTC,CASSQERGYRYTF
-,TRBJ1-4,-,TRBV2,TGTGCCACCCTGTCGGGGGGCGGCGAAAAACTGTTTTTT,CATLSGGGEKLFF
-,TRBJ2-5,TRBD1,TRBV5-4,TGTGCCAGCAGCTTGGAAGGCAGGGGGGAGACCCAGTACTTC,CASSLEGRGETQYF
-,TRBJ2-3,TRBD2,TRBV10-3,TGTGCCATCAGTGAGTCTGGACTAGAGTATACACCTAGCACAGATACGCAGTATTTT,CAISESGLEYTPSTDTQYF
-,TRBJ1-2,-,TRBV29-1,TGCAGCGGCCGGGACACAAACTATGGCTACACCTTC,CSGRDTNYGYTF